What follows are 17 T cell receptor beta chains derived from one specimen sequenced in a study of shared clonotypes between healthy human individuals. Profiled with immunoSEQ multiplex PCR; TCRdb holds only in-frame clones, not every one. The table lists over a million clones, roughly 96% of them singletons. The sample was naive CD4+ T cells sorted from blood. As to subset: CD45RA+ positively selected. The source of these receptors is a man aged 25-45 years in good health.

The count of this clone is one. V is TRBV19 and J is TRBJ1-1; D perhaps matches TRBD1 (5 bases). This CDR3 region has 15 residues. The germline V and J ends were trimmed by 5 bases and 0 bases, with 13 bases remaining between them. CDR1 is LNHDA and CDR2 is SQIVND in the germline V gene (reference sequence). The CDR3 protein is CASSLLQGMNTEAFF. The CDR3 nucleotides read TGTGCCAGTAGTTTGTTGCAGGGAATGAACACTGAAGCTTTCTTT.

The V call is TRBV19, the J call TRBJ2-1; 10 nucleotides align to TRBD2. Per germline, CDR1 LNHDA and CDR2 SQIVND (reference sequence). The V and J ends lost 3 bases and 5 bases, in that order; junction bases with no gene match: 4. The CDR3 is 15 amino acids. CDR3: CASSISSGRDNEQFF. The CDR3 DNA sequence: TGTGCCAGTAGTATTTCCAGCGGGAGGGACAATGAGCAGTTCTTC.

V is TRBV6-6 and J is TRBJ2-7; unclear D gene. This CDR3 contains 14 residues. CDR1 and CDR2 (germline): MNHNY, SVGAGI (reference sequence). Trimming stripped 6 bases from V and 4 bases from J, with 16 bases between. The CDR3: CASRDPGPGYEQYF. The CDR3 DNA reads TGTGCCAGCAGGGATCCCGGCCCCGGGTACGAGCAGTACTTC.

The chain uses TRBV6-5 and TRBJ1-1; unclear D gene. The CDR3 loop spans 14 amino acids. Between the trimmed V and J ends, which lost 0 bases and 1 base, there was a span of 6 bases. The germline V gene encodes CDR1 MNHEY and CDR2 SVGAGI. CDR3 sequence: CASSYSKANTEAFF. In DNA, the CDR3 is TGTGCCAGCAGTTACTCGAAAGCGAACACTGAAGCTTTCTTT.

The chain recombines TRBV27 with TRBJ2-3, with 13 bases lining up with TRBD2. Trimming cost V 5 bases and J 8 bases; bases outside gene matches: 1. The V gene's germline CDR1 is MNHEY and CDR2 SMNVEV (reference sequence). This CDR3 contains 13 residues. The CDR3 is CASSGLAGVTQYF. The CDR3, as DNA: TGTGCCAGCAGTGGACTAGCGGGAGTTACGCAGTATTTT.

This clone showed up just once. The chain uses TRBV15 and TRBJ2-1; D gene uncertain. CDR1 and CDR2 (germline): LNHNV, YYDKDF (reference sequence). CDR3 length: 13 amino acids. With 0 bases removed from V and 8 bases from J, the gap between germline ends came to 8 bases. CDR3 residues: CATSRDPSDEQFF. In DNA form, the CDR3 reads TGTGCCACCAGCAGAGATCCCAGCGATGAGCAGTTCTTC.

The chain is built from TRBV9 and TRBJ2-2; D unclear. This CDR3 is built from 14 residues. Trimming took off 0 bases at V and 5 bases at J, with 8 bases between the two ends. Germline V gene data show CDR1 as SGDLS and CDR2 as YYNGEE. CDR3 residues: CASSVASRTGELFF. DNA for the CDR3: TGTGCCAGCAGCGTAGCTTCGCGGACCGGGGAGCTGTTTTTT.

The chain recombines TRBV18 with TRBJ1-2, with D unresolved. The CDR3 length is 15 residues. Deletions cut 6 bases from V and 0 bases from J, with 14 bases between. The V gene's germline CDR1 is KGHSH and CDR2 LQKENI. This CDR3 is CASSSSGSANYGYTF. CDR3 DNA: TGTGCCAGCTCGAGTTCGGGGTCAGCTAACTATGGCTACACCTTC.

CDR3 sequence: CASSHVQGGIPDTQYF. CDR3 in DNA: TGCGCCAGCAGCCACGTCCAGGGTGGTATCCCAGATACGCAGTATTTT. The V gene is TRBV4-1, the J gene TRBJ2-3; perhaps TRBD1 as D (5 bases). The germline V gene encodes CDR1 MGHRA and CDR2 YSYEKL. Between the trimmed V and J ends, which lost 3 bases and 4 bases, there was a span of 17 bases. The CDR3 spans 16 residues.

With regard to this clone: The identical CDR3 is also encoded by other nucleotide sequences in the sample. The rearrangement links TRBV18 to TRBJ1-1; D remains ambiguous. The germline V gene has CDR1 KGHSH and CDR2 LQKENI. The CDR3 has 12 amino acids. Trimming took off 3 bases at V and 0 bases at J, with 2 bases between the two ends. The CDR3 DNA reads TGTGCCAGCTCACCTCTGAACACTGAAGCTTTCTTT. It codes for CASSPLNTEAFF.

The sample holds one count of this clone. The chain carries TRBV7-9 and TRBJ1-2; D remains ambiguous. The CDR3 extends over 13 amino acids. Germline lookup yields CDR1 SEHNR and CDR2 FQNEAQ (reference sequence). V was cut by 4 bases and J by 5 bases, with 11 bases left in between. In DNA, the CDR3 is TGTGCCAGCAGCTCCCCCCCGGGGTATGGCTACACCTTC. It is translated as CASSSPPGYGYTF.

On this clone itself: In the same sample, other DNA sequences code for this CDR3. The chain links TRBV5-1 to TRBJ2-2; 7 bases are a match to TRBD2. The CDR3 is 14 residues long. V was pared by 0 bases and J by 4 bases, with 0 bases of the junction left unmatched. CDR1 SGHRS and CDR2 YFSETQ come from the germline V gene. CDR3 bases: TGCGCCAGCAGCTTGGGGGGGGGCACCGGGGAGCTGTTTTTT. Encoded protein: CASSLGGGTGELFF.

The genes are TRBV27 and TRBJ1-2; weak D call: TRBD1 (6 bases). This CDR3 has 16 amino acids. V was pared by 0 bases and J by 3 bases, with 14 bases between. Germline CDR1 reads MNHEY; CDR2 reads SMNVEV (reference sequence). In nucleotides, the CDR3 is TGTGCCAGCAGTTTATCGGGTGGGGGGCGCGACTATGGCTACACCTTC. As protein: CASSLSGGGRDYGYTF.

The chain couples TRBV14 to TRBJ2-2; unclear D gene. Germline CDR1 is SGHDN and CDR2 is FVKESK. V was clipped by 0 bases and J by 4 bases, with 12 bases between them. The CDR3 runs to 16 residues. CDR3 sequence: CASSQDMAVLTGELFF. CDR3 bases: TGTGCCAGCAGCCAAGATATGGCGGTTCTCACCGGGGAGCTGTTTTTT.

This chain joins TRBV7-2 and TRBJ2-2; D gene ambiguous. CDR3 length: 15 amino acids. Looked up from germline, CDR1 is SGHTA and CDR2 is FQGNSA. V was pared by 3 bases and J by 2 bases, with 10 bases between. The CDR3: CASSLQLLNTGELFF. The CDR3 nucleotides are TGTGCCAGCAGCTTGCAGCTACTTAACACCGGGGAGCTGTTTTTT.

In its sample, this clone was seen once. The J gene is TRBJ2-7, the V gene TRBV9; 8 positions agree with TRBD2. Germline CDR1 is SGDLS and CDR2 is YYNGEE. There are 15 residues in the CDR3. V lost 0 bases, J lost 6 bases, and 8 bases stayed unmatched. CDR3 sequence: CASSVAGGPLGEQYF. The CDR3 DNA reads as TGTGCCAGCAGCGTAGCGGGAGGGCCGTTAGGCGAGCAGTACTTC.

The rearrangement joins TRBV6-1 to TRBJ1-3, with 8 bases lining up with TRBD1. Germline CDR1 MNHNS, CDR2 SASEGT. This CDR3 comprises 15 residues. V shed 0 bases, J shed 2 bases, and the junction held 0 bases outside the gene matches. In DNA, the CDR3 is TGTGCCAGCAGTGAAGCGGACAGGGCTGGAAACACCATATATTTT. It is translated as CASSEADRAGNTIYF.